This section outlines one TCR beta chain sequence together with its context. This specimen belongs to a study of blood T cell repertoires in COVID-19. Study information: Collection of acute and convalescent COVID-19 samples took place in the United States, Italy and Spain. Sample material is recorded as cDNA or gDNA derived from T cells, B-cell-depleted T cells, or PBMCs.

Source study methods: Amplification with reference gene primers provided the estimates of nucleated cell counts. The protocol was immunoSEQ multiplex PCR, while the TCRdb copy is restricted to in-frame clones and leaves out a portion. That table is the source of V, J and clone size, and D and trimming were worked out from the DNA. The repertoire includes tens of thousands of clones, roughly 84% of them detected once, and around 3.3% sits in the top ten. The germline CDR1 and CDR2 sequences are SGHNT and YENEEA. The CDR3 sequence is 16 residues long. V was clipped by 4 bases and J by 2 bases, with 18 bases between them.

Input material: peripheral blood. The receptor was derived from a man between 45 and 60 years old with acute or convalescent COVID-19. This rearrangement joins TRBV11-3 to TRBJ2-7; no definite D call. The CDR3 is CASSSKPNSYPYEQYF. The CDR3 DNA reads as TGTGCCAGCAGCTCGAAACCGAACAGTTACCCCTACGAGCAGTACTTC.